This is a list of T cell receptor beta chains from one sample in a study of shared clonotypes between healthy human individuals. Only in-frame clones appear in the TCRdb table, and some are missing; sequencing was by immunoSEQ multiplex PCR. The data contain about 2 million clones, 85% to 95% of them singletons. Input material: naive CD8+ T cells sorted from blood. Source of these receptors: a man between 18 and 29 years old in good health. Each CDR3 is given with its conserved first and last residue. A D gene is named only where the DNA matches it firmly. Size tells how often a clone was seen (once, few, many) or the class of an expanded clone, and some rows leave it out.

J: TRBJ1-5
size: NA
V: TRBV25-1
D: TRBD1
CDR3: CASSADRGNQPQHF
DNA: TGTGCCAGCAGTGCGGACAGGGGCAATCAGCCCCAGCATTTT

J: TRBJ1-2
size: NA
V: TRBV19
D: TRBD1
CDR3: CASSHLTGLYGYTF
DNA: TGTGCCAGTAGCCATCTGACAGGGCTTTATGGCTACACCTTC

J: TRBJ2-1
size: NA
V: TRBV7-2
D: NA
CDR3: CASSPENHEQFF
DNA: TGTGCCAGCAGCCCCGAAAATCATGAGCAGTTCTTC

J: TRBJ1-1
size: NA
V: TRBV7-6
D: NA
CDR3: CASSLVRGADTEAFF
DNA: TGTGCCAGCAGCTTAGTCCGAGGGGCTGACACTGAAGCTTTCTTT

J: TRBJ2-4
size: NA
V: TRBV4-1
D: NA
CDR3: CASSQPQLAKNIQYF
DNA: TGCGCCAGCAGCCAGCCCCAGTTAGCCAAAAACATTCAGTACTTC

J: TRBJ1-1
size: NA
V: TRBV9
D: NA
CDR3: CASSERRNTEAFF
DNA: TGTGCCAGCAGCGAGAGGAGGAACACTGAAGCTTTCTTT

J: TRBJ2-5
size: once
V: TRBV7-2
D: NA
CDR3: CASSLSDHRETQYF
DNA: TGTGCCAGCAGCTTATCAGACCACCGGGAGACCCAGTACTTC

J: TRBJ2-7
size: once
V: TRBV6-1
D: NA
CDR3: CATLTYEQYF
DNA: TGTGCCACCTTGACCTACGAGCAGTACTTC

J: TRBJ2-1
size: NA
V: TRBV4-3
D: TRBD2
CDR3: CASSQEASGRREQFF
DNA: TGCGCCAGCAGCCAAGAGGCTAGCGGGAGACGTGAGCAGTTCTTC

J: TRBJ2-7
size: NA
V: TRBV7-6
D: NA
CDR3: CASSPQRGAYEQYF
DNA: TGTGCCAGCTCACCCCAAAGGGGGGCCTACGAGCAGTACTTC

J: TRBJ1-1
size: NA
V: TRBV4-1
D: NA
CDR3: CASSQEIGGDTEAFF
DNA: TGCGCCAGCAGCCAAGAAATAGGCGGGGACACTGAAGCTTTCTTT

J: TRBJ2-7
size: NA
V: TRBV7-2
D: NA
CDR3: CASSPVGNYSVGQYF
DNA: TGTGCCAGCAGCCCGGTGGGCAATTACTCCGTGGGGCAGTACTTC

J: TRBJ2-4
size: NA
V: TRBV5-4
D: NA
CDR3: CASSLSQPASAKNIQYF
DNA: TGTGCCAGCAGCTTGTCCCAGCCCGCGTCGGCCAAAAACATTCAGTACTTC

J: TRBJ2-6
size: NA
V: TRBV7-4
D: NA
CDR3: CASSVDSSSQSRANVLTF
DNA: TGTGCCAGCAGCGTGGATAGCAGCTCACAAAGTCGGGCCAACGTCCTGACTTTC

J: TRBJ1-2
size: NA
V: TRBV7-9
D: TRBD1
CDR3: CASSYRDRTYGYTF
DNA: TGTGCCAGCAGCTACCGGGACAGGACCTATGGCTACACCTTC

J: TRBJ2-7
size: NA
V: TRBV30
D: NA
CDR3: CAWSVGVVDEQYF
DNA: TGTGCCTGGAGTGTCGGGGTCGTCGACGAGCAGTACTTC

J: TRBJ2-5
size: NA
V: TRBV4-1
D: TRBD2
CDR3: CASSQETSGHRETQYF
DNA: TGCGCCAGCAGCCAAGAGACTAGCGGTCATAGGGAGACCCAGTACTTC

J: TRBJ1-6
size: NA
V: TRBV5-5
D: TRBD1
CDR3: CASSFDRAGSPLHF
DNA: TGTGCCAGCAGCTTCGACAGGGCAGGTTCGCCCCTCCACTTT

J: TRBJ2-7
size: NA
V: TRBV23-1
D: NA
CDR3: CASSLNGSYEQYF
DNA: TGCGCCAGCAGTCTCAATGGGTCTTACGAGCAGTACTTC

J: TRBJ2-1
size: NA
V: TRBV13
D: NA
CDR3: CASSWSSYNEQFF
DNA: TGTGCCAGCAGCTGGAGCTCCTACAATGAGCAGTTCTTC

J: TRBJ2-1
size: NA
V: TRBV5-1
D: NA
CDR3: CASSLQGPEQFF
DNA: TGCGCCAGCAGCTTGCAGGGACCAGAGCAGTTCTTC

J: TRBJ2-1
size: NA
V: TRBV9
D: NA
CDR3: CASSDVSEQFF
DNA: TGTGCCAGCAGTGATGTAAGTGAGCAGTTCTTC

J: TRBJ2-7
size: once
V: TRBV30
D: NA
CDR3: CAWSVGSSYEQYF
DNA: TGTGCCTGGAGTGTGGGGTCCTCCTACGAGCAGTACTTC

J: TRBJ2-7
size: NA
V: TRBV10-3
D: TRBD1
CDR3: CAIRTDRGSYEQYF
DNA: TGTGCCATCAGAACGGACAGGGGATCCTACGAGCAGTACTTC

J: TRBJ1-4
size: NA
V: TRBV5-1
D: TRBD1
CDR3: CASSVSRDSHFATNEKLFF
DNA: TGCGCCAGCAGCGTCTCGCGGGACAGCCACTTTGCAACTAATGAAAAACTGTTTTTT

J: TRBJ2-7
size: NA
V: TRBV9
D: NA
CDR3: CASSGLSYEQYF
DNA: TGTGCCAGCAGCGGGCTTTCCTACGAGCAGTACTTC

J: TRBJ2-5
size: once
V: TRBV2
D: NA
CDR3: CASGGAWEETQYF
DNA: TGTGCCAGCGGGGGGGCGTGGGAGGAGACCCAGTACTTC

J: TRBJ1-5
size: NA
V: TRBV6-6
D: NA
CDR3: CASSHTPRTTNQPQHF
DNA: TGTGCCAGCAGCCACACTCCCCGGACAACGAATCAGCCCCAGCATTTT

J: TRBJ2-7
size: NA
V: TRBV7-9
D: TRBD1
CDR3: CASSLEGAYEQYF
DNA: TGTGCCAGCAGCTTAGAGGGGGCTTACGAGCAGTACTTC

J: TRBJ2-3
size: NA
V: TRBV6-6
D: NA
CDR3: CASSYSGGAADTQYF
DNA: TGTGCCAGCAGTTACTCCGGGGGCGCCGCAGATACGCAGTATTTT

J: TRBJ1-2
size: NA
V: TRBV2
D: TRBD1
CDR3: CASNDRAQNYGYTF
DNA: TGTGCCAGCAACGACAGGGCCCAAAACTATGGCTACACCTTC

J: TRBJ2-3
size: NA
V: TRBV6-4
D: NA
CDR3: CASSDRVWDTQYF
DNA: TGTGCCAGCAGTGACCGAGTGTGGGATACGCAGTATTTT

J: TRBJ2-7
size: NA
V: TRBV13
D: NA
CDR3: CASSLGRSFAYEQYF
DNA: TGTGCCAGCAGCTTAGGTCGCAGTTTCGCCTACGAGCAGTACTTC

J: TRBJ2-5
size: NA
V: TRBV27
D: NA
CDR3: CASSFGLGTASTQYF
DNA: TGTGCCAGCAGTTTTGGTCTGGGTACCGCTTCAACCCAGTACTTC

J: TRBJ2-7
size: once
V: TRBV6-1
D: NA
CDR3: CASSETAYYEQYF
DNA: TGTGCCAGCAGTGAAACGGCCTACTACGAGCAGTACTTC

J: TRBJ2-1
size: NA
V: TRBV11-2
D: TRBD2
CDR3: CASSLAAGALNEQFF
DNA: TGTGCCAGCAGCTTAGCGGCGGGAGCTTTGAATGAGCAGTTCTTC

J: TRBJ2-1
size: NA
V: TRBV4-3
D: NA
CDR3: CASSPRSAGSSYNEQFF
DNA: TGCGCCAGCAGCCCAAGATCGGCAGGGTCCTCCTACAATGAGCAGTTCTTC

J: TRBJ1-5
size: once
V: TRBV6-1
D: NA
CDR3: CATFQDSNQPQHF
DNA: TGTGCCACTTTTCAAGATAGCAATCAGCCCCAGCATTTT

J: TRBJ2-1
size: NA
V: TRBV27
D: TRBD2
CDR3: CASSLRTSGEHNEQFF
DNA: TGTGCCAGCAGTCTACGGACTAGCGGGGAACACAATGAGCAGTTCTTC

J: TRBJ2-3
size: once
V: TRBV7-7
D: TRBD2
CDR3: CASSPSGTTDTQYF
DNA: TGTGCTAGCAGCCCGAGCGGGACCACAGATACGCAGTATTTT

J: TRBJ2-7
size: NA
V: TRBV27
D: NA
CDR3: CASSQGQPFYEQYF
DNA: TGTGCCAGCAGCCAAGGACAGCCTTTCTACGAGCAGTACTTC

J: TRBJ2-5
size: once
V: TRBV4-1
D: NA
CDR3: CASSQEGSYQETQYF
DNA: TGCGCCAGCAGCCAAGAGGGATCTTACCAAGAGACCCAGTACTTC